This TCR beta chain originates from a study of shared clonotypes between healthy human individuals (TCRdb year 2020). Context from the whole study: The cohort comprised two women and a few men aged 18 to 49 years. For each donor, three plates each were used for CD4 naive and CD4 memory, two plates were used for CD8 naive, and one plate was used for CD8 memory. Blood TCR repertoires of about five healthy adults were deeply sequenced to estimate repertoire size and the extent of clonotype sharing between individuals. Each donor's leukapheresis produced roughly between roughly 0.9 and 8.9 billion PBMCs. To increase sequencing depth and limit assay-specific biases, TCR repertoire library preparation and sequencing were carried out by different laboratories using diverse techniques.

What the study reported, not specific to this receptor: Compared with non-shared clonotypes, clonotypes shared by all four sorted-subset donors had higher generation probabilities. Approximately 5% of naive CD4, around 3.6% of naive CD8, approximately 2.2% of memory CD4, and 0.35% to 0.5% of memory CD8 clonotypes were shared across several donors. Pairwise subsampling led to the expectation that sequencing depth would affect the degree of clonotype sharing among donors. Naive subsets generally had larger estimated clonotype richness than memory subsets did. The genetic and exposure-history diversity represented was limited by the small number of donors. Even with the large sequencing depth, rarefaction of the sorted-subset datasets indicated that sequencing was incomplete. Sampling was limited to blood, and TCR repertoires in tissue likely differ from TCR repertoires in blood.

The germline V gene sets CDR1 to SGHTA and CDR2 to FQGTGA. The CDR3 spans 15 residues, from the cysteine through the phenylalanine. The DNA shown is the 45-base CDR3, in frame from base 1. V is cut back by 3 bases and J by 2 bases, with 6 bases in the junction unmatched. Donors were healthy HIV-negative adults with no recently reported acute infections or vaccinations. All donors were Caucasian adults living in Nashville, Tennessee, USA. Magnetic negative selection was used to enrich CD4+ T cells, after which naive cells were positively selected on CD45RA and the negative fraction became the memory subset. Blood was obtained by leukapheresis, after which PBMCs were separated by Ficoll-Histopaque density gradient centrifugation and cryopreserved in liquid nitrogen vapor phase. Analytical flow cytometry was used to check the purity and quantity of each magnetically sorted T cell population. From each sorted fraction, genomic DNA was isolated and quantified by UV absorbance on a Nanodrop 2000c.

Concerning this clone: The antigen it binds to is not known. No clone much larger than this one lies a single base away; base qualities are absent.

Using the deep immunoSEQ assay, TCR CDR3 regions were amplified from genomic DNA by multiplex PCR. For each cell subset, the extracted genomic DNA was distributed evenly across all wells of several immunoSEQ 96-well plates, and each plate served as one replicate. For sorted subsets, each replicate PCR was loaded with 200 ng genomic DNA, equivalent to 25,000 to 30,000 T cell genomes. Purified libraries were quantified with a Qubit 3.0 fluorometer, sized on a Bioanalyzer 2100, and re-quantified with the KAPA Library Quantification kit. Every immunoSEQ 96-well plate was sequenced on a separate single-read 150-cycle Illumina NextSeq 550 flow cell. Per the source publication's procedure: Because the immunoSEQ output included only junctional sequences and no quality scores, the filtering could not be the same as the filtering used for full-length reads. To assign V/J genes and CDR3, sequences were annotated using PyIR, a Python wrapper for IgBLAST v1.9, with IMGT germline references. Any read was removed if the V/J assignment was weak (E-value above 1e-6), the CDR3 was missing, or the read contained stop codons, out-of-frame junctions, or ambiguous translated residues. V3J clonotypes were defined as sequences sharing the same inferred V gene, J gene, and CDR3 amino acid sequence. The percentage overlap between two repertoires was calculated by dividing the number of shared unique clonotypes by the size of the smaller repertoire. Three approaches were used to assess repertoire richness: RTK rarefaction, the Chao1 estimator, and Recon v2.1 estimates of unobserved clonotypes. Generation probabilities for all TCRbeta clonotypes obtained by the gDNA method from a handful of donors were computed using OLGA. Here the immuneACCESS table is served through TCRdb, limited to in-frame sequences with V and J called. Missing clones are a known gap in these copies; in checked studies unresolved V genes cover under half, and the rest lacks a known reason. Clone size and the V and J calls come from that table; the DNA yielded D and trimming. The sample profile shows hundreds of thousands of clones; 73% of them were found once. The top ten clonotypes cover 1.5% to 2% of the sample.

The chain employs TRBV7-3 and TRBJ2-7; TRBD2 aligns with 8 central bases. Sequenced input: memory CD4+ T cells sorted from blood. The meaning of the sample's cell subset or site label: CD45RA-negative fraction. The clonotype was recovered from a woman in her 30s in good health. Here is the DNA: TGTGCCAGCAGCTTTACGGCGGGAGGCCCCTACGAGCAGTACTTC. Its protein is CASSFTAGGPYEQYF. Reference TRBV7-3 and TRBJ2-7 proteins supply the regions before and after the CDR3; the full variable domain is: GAGVSQTPSNKVTEKGKYVELRCDPISGHTALYWYRQSLGQGPEFLIYFQGTGAADDSGLPNDRFFAVRPEGSVSTLKIQRTERGDSAVYLCASSFTAGGPYEQYFGPGTRLTVT.